What follows are 21 T cell receptor beta chains derived from one specimen sequenced in a study of T cell changes during pregnancy in multiple sclerosis. Data came from immunoSEQ multiplex PCR; TCRdb stores just in-frame clones and leaves some out. This sample has tens of thousands of clones; 80% to 95% occur once, and the top ten carry approximately 0.62%. This specimen was CD4+ T cells from peripheral blood mononuclear cells, taken in the third trimester of pregnancy. These receptors all come from a female donor with multiple sclerosis, enrolled in a pregnancy study.

V usage is TRBV7-8 and J usage is TRBJ2-1; maybe TRBD1 (5 bases). The V end lost 3 bases, the J end lost 7 bases, and 7 bases lay between the germline ends. The CDR3 totals 12 residues. Germline CDR1 and CDR2: SGHVS and FQNEAQ. The chain's CDR3 is CASSFRVNEQFF. CDR3 in DNA: TGTGCCAGCAGCTTCAGGGTTAATGAGCAGTTCTTC. Variable domain in full (rest from reference TRBV7-8 and TRBJ2-1): GAGVSQSPRYKVAKRGQDVALRCDPISGHVSLFWYQQALGQGPEFLTYFQNEAQLDKSGLPSDRFFAERPEGSVSTLKIQRTQQEDSAVYLCASSFRVNEQFFGPGTRLTVL.

Regarding this clone: The junction departs from the called germline gene at one end, perhaps through a read error. This same CDR3 is encoded by further DNA sequences in the sample. The rearrangement uses TRBV18 and TRBJ1-4, with 9 bases aligning to TRBD1. Germline loops: CDR1 KGHSH, CDR2 LQKENI. This CDR3 comprises 17 residues. The CDR3 sequence: CASSPSSSGTGTEKLFF. CDR3 coding DNA: TGCGCCAGCTCACCATCCAGTTCCGGGACAGGGACGGAAAAACTGTTTTTT.

This chain joins TRBV2 and TRBJ2-5; the D is unclear. The CDR3 has 11 amino acids. V lost 8 bases to trimming and J lost 5 bases, with 9 bases between them. The germline V gene encodes CDR1 SNHLY and CDR2 FYNNEI. The CDR3 reads CASYLGETQYF. The CDR3, as DNA: TGTGCCAGCTACCTCGGGGAGACCCAGTACTTC.

This chain links TRBV7-2 with TRBJ2-6; D call uncertain. The germline V and J ends were trimmed by 5 bases and 0 bases, with 8 bases remaining between them. Germline assignment: CDR1 SGHTA and CDR2 FQGNSA. The CDR3 extends over 15 amino acids. The CDR3 protein is CASSLARSGANVLTF. In DNA, the CDR3 is TGTGCCAGCAGCCTGGCCCGCTCTGGGGCCAACGTCCTGACTTTC.

The V gene is TRBV29-1, the J gene TRBJ2-7; 7 bases align to TRBD2. V shed 4 bases and J 4 bases; nucleotides not matched to a gene: 7. The germline CDR1 and CDR2 sequences are SQVTM and ANQGSEA. The CDR3 consists of 13 residues. CDR3 in DNA: TGCAGCGTTGCGCTAGCGGTCCGTTACGAGCAGTACTTC. Its translation is CSVALAVRYEQYF.

The chain recombines TRBV1 with TRBJ1-1; the table assigns TRBD1, which was not confirmed against the DNA. TRBV1 represents a pseudogene. The CDR3 consists of 17 residues. The CDR3 DNA reads TGCACCAGCAGCCCCCTGGGAAGGGGACAGCAGAACACTGAAGCTTTCTTT. Residues: CTSSPLGRGQQNTEAFF.

The J gene is TRBJ2-2, the V gene TRBV9; 15 bases map to TRBD2. CDR3 length: 17 residues. The V gene end was trimmed by 3 bases and the J gene end by 7 bases; junction bases not matched to a gene: 7. Germline V CDR1 and CDR2: SGDLS, YYNGEE. This CDR3 is CASSGTSGRVMVGELFF. DNA of the CDR3: TGTGCCAGCAGCGGGACTAGCGGGAGGGTCATGGTCGGGGAGCTGTTTTTT.

V is TRBV5-1 and J is TRBJ2-1, with TRBD2 as a possible D gene (5 bases). Trimming pared 1 base from V and 8 bases from J, leaving 10 bases between. The germline V gene encodes CDR1 SGHRS and CDR2 YFSETQ. The CDR3 has 13 residues. CDR3 sequence (DNA): TGCGCCAGCAGCTTGCGTTTCGGGGATGAGCAGTTCTTC. Amino acid sequence: CASSLRFGDEQFF. Complete variable domain (other parts from reference TRBV5-1 and TRBJ2-1): KAGVTQTPRYLIKTRGQQVTLSCSPISGHRSVSWYQQTPGQGLQFLFEYFSETQRNKGNFPGRFSGRQFSNSRSEMNVSTLELGDSALYLCASSLRFGDEQFFGPGTRLTVL.

The chain recombines TRBV4-1 with TRBJ1-2; D uncertain. The CDR3 loop spans 13 amino acids. Per the germline V gene, CDR1 is MGHRA and CDR2 is YSYEKL. The V and J ends lost 1 base and 7 bases respectively, with 10 bases between them. The CDR3 loop reads CASSQARGGGYTF. In DNA form, the CDR3 reads TGCGCCAGCAGCCAAGCTCGGGGAGGTGGCTACACCTTC.

The chain couples TRBV5-1 to TRBJ2-1; TRBD2 matches at 10 bases. The CDR3 has 14 amino acids. Losses at the gene ends were 2 bases for V and 10 bases for J; bases not matched to a gene: 6. Looked up from germline, CDR1 is SGHRS and CDR2 is YFSETQ. CDR3 DNA sequence: TGCGCCAGCAGCTTCGGGCTAGCGGGAGAGGAGCAGTTCTTC. This sequence encodes CASSFGLAGEEQFF.

The V gene is TRBV6-1, the J gene TRBJ1-2; 9 bases are shared with TRBD1. Trimming removed 7 bases from V and 7 bases from J; junction bases left unmatched: 7. The CDR3 has 13 residues. Germline V gene data show CDR1 as MNHNS and CDR2 as SASEGT. The CDR3 bases are TGTGCCAGCACCCCTACAGGGGGCAGTGGCTACACCTTC. Residues: CASTPTGGSGYTF.

The rearrangement joins TRBV1 to TRBJ1-1. TRBV1 is labeled a pseudogene. This CDR3 region has 18 residues. The CDR3 coding sequence is TGCACCAGCAGCCAAGAGTTCGGGGGTGGTTGGGGATGCACTGAAGCTTTCTTT. Translation gives CTSSQEFGGGWGCTEAFF.

This sequence joins TRBV25-1 and TRBJ2-1, with TRBD2 identical over 8 bases. The CDR3 loop spans 17 amino acids. Per germline, CDR1 MGHDK and CDR2 SYGVNS. Trimming removed 2 bases from V and 5 bases from J; junction bases left unmatched: 11. CDR3: CASSEQTGLAGHNEQFF. The CDR3 bases are TGTGCCAGCAGTGAACAAACGGGGCTAGCGGGCCACAATGAGCAGTTCTTC.

The chain combines TRBV2 with TRBJ2-7, with 8 positions matching TRBD1. This CDR3 spans 13 amino acids. V gave up 8 bases and J gave up 4 bases; unmatched junction bases: 7. CDR1 is SNHLY and CDR2 is FYNNEI in the germline V gene. The chain's CDR3 is CASGRDRQYEQYF. Here the CDR3 DNA reads TGTGCCAGCGGCCGGGACAGGCAATACGAGCAGTACTTC.

This rearrangement joins TRBV14 to TRBJ2-4, with D tentatively TRBD1 (6 bases). This CDR3 is built from 15 residues. Germline CDR1 reads SGHDN; CDR2 reads FVKESK. The ends were cut back, 1 base at V and 2 bases at J, with 9 bases in the middle. The CDR3 reads CASSQVGTSKNIQYF. Here the CDR3 DNA reads TGTGCCAGCAGCCAAGTGGGGACATCCAAAAACATTCAGTACTTC.

As DNA, the CDR3 is TGTGCCAGCAGCTCCGGGACTAGGGAGCAGTTCTTC. Its translation is CASSSGTREQFF. This sequence joins TRBV7-9 and TRBJ2-1, with 8 positions matching TRBD2. Looked up from germline, CDR1 is SEHNR and CDR2 is FQNEAQ (reference sequence). The junction had 3 bases not matched to a gene; V was cut back by 4 bases and J by 10 bases. The CDR3 is 12 residues long.

V usage is TRBV4-3 and J usage is TRBJ2-3; 9 nucleotides agree with TRBD2. CDR1 is LGHNA, CDR2 YSLEER, per germline. Trimming at V came to 4 bases and at J to 6 bases, leaving 11 bases not matched to a gene. CDR3 size: 16 residues. The CDR3 DNA follows: TGCGCCAGCAGCCCCAGGGGCGGGAGGGCCGAGGATACGCAGTATTTT. Translating gives CASSPRGGRAEDTQYF.

This chain joins TRBV18 and TRBJ2-1, with 7 bases matching TRBD1. This CDR3 is 14 amino acids long. After removal of 1 base from V and 5 bases from J, the junction contained 2 bases not matched to a gene. Germline V gene sequence: CDR1 KGHSH, CDR2 LQKENI. Written as DNA, the CDR3 is TGTGCCAGCTCACCACAGACAGGGAACAATGAGCAGTTCTTC. Translated: CASSPQTGNNEQFF.

This rearrangement joins TRBV5-4 to TRBJ2-1, with TRBD2 identical over 10 bases. Looked up from germline, CDR1 is SGHNT and CDR2 is YYREEE (reference sequence). Unmatched junction bases numbered 7, after V lost 4 bases and J lost 0 bases. The length of the CDR3 is 17 residues. DNA for the CDR3: TGTGCCAGCAGCCGGACTAGCGGCCCTAGCTCCTACAATGAGCAGTTCTTC. Its protein is CASSRTSGPSSYNEQFF. The variable domain in full, completed from reference TRBV5-4 and TRBJ2-1, reads ETGVTQSPTHLIKTRGQQVTLRCSSQSGHNTVSWYQQALGQGPQFIFQYYREEENGRGNFPPRFSGLQFPNYSSELNVNALELDDSALYLCASSRTSGPSSYNEQFFGPGTRLTVL.

The chain employs TRBV7-2 and TRBJ2-5, with TRBD2 matching 8 bases. The germline V gene encodes CDR1 SGHTA and CDR2 FQGNSA. The CDR3 spans 15 residues. The V segment lost 6 bases and the J segment 5 bases; nucleotides outside the gene matches: 11. Written as DNA, the CDR3 is TGTGCCAGCAGGCCCGACGGGAGGGCCGGGGAGACCCAGTACTTC. It codes for CASRPDGRAGETQYF.

The gene calls are TRBV5-1 and TRBJ1-4; 9 nucleotides align to TRBD1. V was pared by 4 bases and J by 7 bases, with 5 bases of the junction left unmatched. The CDR3 extends over 14 amino acids. The germline V gene has CDR1 SGHRS and CDR2 YFSETQ. In DNA form, the CDR3 reads TGCGCCAGCAGCCTACAGGGGGCGCGTGAAAAACTGTTTTTT. Protein sequence: CASSLQGAREKLFF.